The 22 T cell receptor beta chains below all came from one sample that was sequenced in a study of cytomegalovirus exposure and HLA in healthy donors. Amplification used 60 Vbeta primers and 13 Jbeta primers. TCRdb's table, derived via immunoSEQ multiplex PCR, lists solely in-frame clones and lacks some. Among roughly 200,000 clones listed, about 82% were seen once. The sample was PBMCs. Receptors originate from a woman aged 45-65 years in good health and CMV-seronegative.

CDR3 nucleotides: TGTGCCAGCAGTTATCAGGATAGCACAGATACGCAGTATTTT. Residues: CASSYQDSTDTQYF. The chain carries TRBV6-6 and TRBJ2-3; no definite D call. The V end lost 3 bases, the J end lost 0 bases, and 7 bases lay between the germline ends. CDR3 length: 14 amino acids. CDR1 and CDR2 from the germline V gene are MNHNY and SVGAGI (reference sequence).

This clone was seen once. The chain couples TRBV18 to TRBJ2-1; D is perhaps TRBD2 (5 bases). CDR1 and CDR2 (germline): KGHSH, LQKENI. Trimming shortened V by 0 bases and J by 0 bases, and 12 bases separated the two germline ends. The CDR3 spans 17 residues. This chain's CDR3 is CASSPPRTLHSYNEQFF. The CDR3, as DNA: TGTGCCAGCTCACCACCCCGGACTCTCCACTCCTACAATGAGCAGTTCTTC.

V and J are TRBV7-8 and TRBJ1-1, with D maybe TRBD1 (6 bases). The CDR3 runs 18 residues. Trimming stripped 5 bases from V and 2 bases from J, with 24 bases between. In germline, CDR1 is SGHVS, CDR2 FQNEAQ. The CDR3 nucleotides read TGTGCCAGCAGCCGTACAAGGGACACCCTAAGGCTAAACACTGAAGCTTTCTTT. Encoded protein: CASSRTRDTLRLNTEAFF.

This clone was seen only once. The chain has TRBV27 and TRBJ1-2; 9 bases agree with TRBD1. The germline V gene has CDR1 MNHEY and CDR2 SMNVEV (reference sequence). With 6 bases clipped from V and 8 bases from J, the junction kept 10 bases outside the gene matches. The CDR3 runs to 14 residues. CDR3 DNA: TGTGCCAGCAGGCCGGGACAGGGTCCCATCGGCTACACCTTC. Translated, it gives CASRPGQGPIGYTF.

The rearrangement uses TRBV18 and TRBJ1-1, with 9 bases lining up with TRBD1. Losses at the gene ends were 8 bases for V and 1 base for J; bases not matched to a gene: 5. The germline CDR1 and CDR2 sequences are KGHSH and LQKENI. This CDR3 comprises 14 residues. This chain's CDR3 is CASTRGQGNTEAFF. DNA for the CDR3: TGTGCCAGCACCCGGGGACAGGGGAACACTGAAGCTTTCTTT.

The chain has TRBV10-1 and TRBJ2-7; 9 nucleotides align to TRBD2. After removal of 6 bases from V and 4 bases from J, the junction contained 7 bases not matched to a gene. This CDR3 region has 14 residues. Germline assignment: CDR1 WNHNN and CDR2 SYGVQD (reference sequence). CDR3: CASSLAGKEYEQYF. The CDR3 region has the DNA TGCGCCAGCAGCCTAGCGGGAAAGGAATACGAGCAGTACTTC.

This chain links TRBV7-8 with TRBJ1-6; 8 bases match TRBD1. Trimming took 4 bases from V and 9 from J; bases not matched to a gene: 11. Per germline, CDR1 SGHVS and CDR2 FQNEAQ. This CDR3 spans 16 amino acids. The CDR3 is CASSSGGGGTGSPLHF. The CDR3 nucleotides are TGTGCCAGCAGCTCAGGGGGGGGTGGGACAGGTTCACCCCTCCACTTT. The complete variable domain, with remaining parts taken from reference TRBV7-8 and TRBJ1-6, reads GAGVSQSPRYKVAKRGQDVALRCDPISGHVSLFWYQQALGQGPEFLTYFQNEAQLDKSGLPSDRFFAERPEGSVSTLKIQRTQQEDSAVYLCASSSGGGGTGSPLHFGNGTRLTVT.

This chain connects TRBV5-6 to TRBJ2-7; 7 bases map to TRBD1. The CDR3 length is 16 residues. V trimming: 4 bases; J trimming: 2 bases; junction bases outside the gene matches: 12. Germline CDR1 and CDR2: SGHDT and YYEEEE. The CDR3 sequence is CASSPTRTGAPYEQYF. In nucleotides, the CDR3 is TGTGCCAGCAGCCCAACCCGAACAGGGGCTCCCTACGAGCAGTACTTC.

The V call is TRBV11-2, the J call TRBJ2-1; D might be TRBD2 (6 bases). This CDR3 spans 13 amino acids. Per germline, CDR1 SGHAT and CDR2 FQNNGV. Trimming shortened V by 5 bases and J by 4 bases, and 9 bases separated the two germline ends. CDR3 nucleotides: TGTGCCAGCAGCCGGACTACTTACAATGAGCAGTTCTTC. This translates into CASSRTTYNEQFF.

The chain employs TRBV10-2 and TRBJ2-5, with TRBD2 as a possible D gene (5 bases). Per the germline V gene, CDR1 is WSHSY and CDR2 is SAAADI. Trimming cost V 4 bases and J 13 bases, with 16 bases left between them. CDR3 length equals 12 residues. CDR3 DNA sequence: TGCGCCAGCAGTGGACCCGGCCTCGCGGGGTACTTC. Amino acids: CASSGPGLAGYF.

This clone occurred once. The chain uses TRBV28 and TRBJ2-7; tentative D call: TRBD1 (6 bases). V was cut by 3 bases and J by 2 bases, with 14 bases left in between. The CDR3 is 15 residues long. Germline CDR1 MDHEN, CDR2 SYDVKM. CDR3 bases: TGTGCCAGCAGTTTCAGGGGTTTGAGGGCCTACGAGCAGTACTTC. It specifies CASSFRGLRAYEQYF.

V gene TRBV5-8 combines with J gene TRBJ2-7; 8 bases align to TRBD2. The CDR3 extends over 13 amino acids. Germline V gene lookup returns CDR1 SGHTS and CDR2 YDEGEE. After removal of 7 bases from V and 0 bases from J, the junction contained 3 bases not matched to a gene. The CDR3 DNA sequence: TGTGCCAGCCGAGGGACTAGCTCCTACGAGCAGTACTTC. Amino acid sequence: CASRGTSSYEQYF.

The chain employs TRBV7-9 and TRBJ2-2, with a tentative D call TRBD1 (6 bases). Trimming pared 2 bases from V and 3 bases from J, leaving 10 bases between. The CDR3 has 15 amino acids. Looked up from germline, CDR1 is SEHNR and CDR2 is FQNEAQ (reference sequence). The CDR3 coding sequence is TGTGCCAGCAGCTTACACAGGGCGGACACCGGGGAGCTGTTTTTT. Translating gives CASSLHRADTGELFF.

The gene calls are TRBV13 and TRBJ2-3; maybe TRBD2 (6 bases). Trimming took off 5 bases at V and 5 bases at J, with 14 bases between the two ends. In germline, CDR1 is PRHDT, CDR2 FYEKMQ (reference sequence). This CDR3 is 14 amino acids long. CDR3 DNA sequence: TGTGCCAGCAGCCTGGGACTTCGGGGAGATACGCAGTATTTT. It yields the protein CASSLGLRGDTQYF.

The rearrangement joins TRBV7-9 to TRBJ1-1, with 9 nucleotides matching TRBD1. This CDR3 has 16 amino acids. V shed 5 bases, J shed 0 bases, and the junction held 7 bases outside the gene matches. Germline-derived CDR1 and CDR2 are SEHNR and FQNEAQ (reference sequence). CDR3 sequence (DNA): TGTGCCAGCAGCAGTTCCGGGACAGGGATGAACACTGAAGCTTTCTTT. It is translated as CASSSSGTGMNTEAFF.

The rearrangement joins TRBV13 to TRBJ2-3, with a weak D call TRBD2 (5 bases). Germline CDR1 reads PRHDT; CDR2 reads FYEKMQ (reference sequence). V was cut by 2 bases and J by 2 bases, with 8 bases left in between. CDR3 length: 14 residues. This chain's CDR3 is CASSLRLATDTQYF. CDR3 in DNA: TGTGCCAGCAGCTTACGGCTAGCCACAGATACGCAGTATTTT.

This rearrangement joins TRBV6-5 to TRBJ1-1; 8 bases match TRBD1. Trimming cost V 4 bases and J 3 bases; bases outside gene matches: 10. The CDR3 has 16 amino acids. In germline, CDR1 is MNHEY, CDR2 SVGAGI. CDR3 sequence reads: CASSSTGQGWDTEAFF. CDR3 sequence (DNA): TGTGCCAGCAGTTCCACAGGACAGGGTTGGGACACTGAAGCTTTCTTT.

CDR3 residues: CASSPGQTYQPQHF. The CDR3 DNA reads TGTGCCAGCAGTCCAGGACAGACTTATCAGCCCCAGCATTTT. The chain links TRBV28 to TRBJ1-5; D perhaps matches TRBD1 (6 bases). The CDR3 is 14 residues long. The ends were cut back, 5 bases at V and 5 bases at J, with 13 bases in the middle. Germline CDR1 and CDR2: MDHEN and SYDVKM.

This clone is a singleton in its sample. The V call is TRBV4-2, the J call TRBJ2-1; 13 positions agree with TRBD2. Losses at the gene ends were 3 bases for V and 7 bases for J; bases not matched to a gene: 9. The V gene's germline CDR1 is LGHNA and CDR2 YNFKEQ. The CDR3 is 17 amino acids. The CDR3 here is CASSQLGLAGVYNEQFF. The CDR3 nucleotides read TGTGCCAGCAGCCAGCTCGGACTAGCGGGAGTATATAATGAGCAGTTCTTC.

The rearrangement joins TRBV28 to TRBJ1-1; D not resolved. CDR3 size: 15 residues. Trimming removed 4 bases from V and 5 bases from J, with 17 bases in between. Germline V gene sequence: CDR1 MDHEN, CDR2 SYDVKM. The CDR3 DNA reads as TGTGCCAGCAGTTCCCGACTGGGTCGAGATACTGAAGCTTTCTTT. This gives the protein CASSSRLGRDTEAFF. Variable domain in full (rest from reference TRBV28 and TRBJ1-1): DVKVTQSSRYLVKRTGEKVFLECVQDMDHENMFWYRQDPGLGLRLIYFSYDVKMKEKGDIPEGYSVSREKKERFSLILESASTNQTSMYLCASSSRLGRDTEAFFGQGTRLTVV.

This chain joins TRBV13 and TRBJ2-2; D remains unclear. The ends were cut back, 5 bases at V and 1 base at J, with 8 bases in the middle. This CDR3 is 14 amino acids long. Germline V lookup: CDR1 PRHDT, CDR2 FYEKMQ (reference sequence). Here the CDR3 reads CASSLRGNTGELFF. In nucleotides, the CDR3 is TGTGCCAGCAGCCTACGAGGGAACACCGGGGAGCTGTTTTTT.

The chain uses TRBV18 and TRBJ1-5; 7 bases are shared with TRBD1. V shed 3 bases, J shed 4 bases, and the junction held 3 bases outside the gene matches. Germline V gene sequence: CDR1 KGHSH, CDR2 LQKENI. The CDR3 length is 14 residues. CDR3 loop: CASSPTGTNQPQHF. Here the CDR3 DNA reads TGTGCCAGCTCACCGACAGGGACGAATCAGCCCCAGCATTTT. The full variable domain, with the rest looked up from reference TRBV18 and TRBJ1-5, is NAGVMQNPRHLVRRRGQEARLRCSPMKGHSHVYWYRQLPEEGLKFMVYLQKENIIDESGMPKERFSAEFPKEGPSILRIQQVVRGDSAAYFCASSPTGTNQPQHFGDGTRLSIL.